This T cell receptor (beta chain) was captured in a study of blood T cell repertoires in COVID-19. Overall study context: The United States, Italy and Spain provided the acute and convalescent COVID-19 samples. PBMCs, B-cell-depleted T cells, or T cells provided the cDNA or gDNA that made up the material.

Original processing methods: Researchers report that nucleated cell counts were estimated from reference gene primer amplification. Clones were sequenced by immunoSEQ multiplex PCR, and TCRdb holds only the in-frame ones, with some missing. V and J calls and clone size are given by that table; D and trimming were obtained from the DNA. Of a few hundred thousand clones listed, roughly nine tenths are singletons. This CDR3 has 15 amino acids. The V and J ends lost 6 bases and 0 bases respectively, with 12 bases between them. In germline, CDR1 is MDHEN, CDR2 SYDVKM. The TCR originated in a man in his sixties with acute or convalescent COVID-19. The sequencing input was peripheral blood. The chain uses TRBV28 and TRBJ1-5, with a possible D match to TRBD1 (6 bases). The CDR3 bases are TGTGCCAGCAGCTATGGACAGATTAGCAATCAGCCCCAGCATTTT. Its translation: CASSYGQISNQPQHF.